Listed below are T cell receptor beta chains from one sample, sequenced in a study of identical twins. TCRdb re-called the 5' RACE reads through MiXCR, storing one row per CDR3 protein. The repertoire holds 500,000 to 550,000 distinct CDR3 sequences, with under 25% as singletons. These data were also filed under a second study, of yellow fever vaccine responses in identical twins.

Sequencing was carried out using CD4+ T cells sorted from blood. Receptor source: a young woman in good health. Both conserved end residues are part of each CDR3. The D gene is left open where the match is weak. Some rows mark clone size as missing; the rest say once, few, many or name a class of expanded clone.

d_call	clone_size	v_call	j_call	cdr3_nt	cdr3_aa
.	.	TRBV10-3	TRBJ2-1	TGTGCCATCGGTGGTGGGGAGTGGGGGTACGGCAATGAGCAGTTCTTC	CAIGGGEWGYGNEQFF
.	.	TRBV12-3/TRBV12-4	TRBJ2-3	TGTGCCAGCAGTTTAGAAGGGCCGACAGGCGAAGAAGACACAGATACGCAGTATTTT	CASSLEGPTGEEDTDTQYF
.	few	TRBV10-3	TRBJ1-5	TGTGCCATCAGTGAGTCGGGGACCGCTATCCCAAATCAGCCCCAGCATTTT	CAISESGTAIPNQPQHF
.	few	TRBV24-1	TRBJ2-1	TGTGCCTCCGAATCCGGGACGGGGGCCTACAATGAGCAGTTCTTC	CASESGTGAYNEQFF
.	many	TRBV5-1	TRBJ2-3	TGCGCCAGCAGCGATCAATGGGGTAGCACAGATACGCAGTATTTT	CASSDQWGSTDTQYF
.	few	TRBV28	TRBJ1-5	TGTGCCAGCAGTTCCGGAGGACAGAATAGCAATCAGCCCCAGCATTTT	CASSSGGQNSNQPQHF
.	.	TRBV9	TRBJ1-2	TGTGCCAGCAGCGTAGGGCTTGAAGGGATGGGTGCCTATGGCTACACCTTC	CASSVGLEGMGAYGYTF
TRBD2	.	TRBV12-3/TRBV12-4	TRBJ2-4	TGTGCCAGCAGCGGGTATGGGACTAGCGGGGGGGACATTCAGTACTTC	CASSGYGTSGGDIQYF
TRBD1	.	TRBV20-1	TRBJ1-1	TGCAGTGCTAGATCCTGGACAGGGAACACTGAAGCTTTCTTT	CSARSWTGNTEAFF
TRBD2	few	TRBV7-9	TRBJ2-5	TGTGCCAGCGCGTCGGGACTACTATTTACCCAGTACTTC	CASASGLLFTQYF
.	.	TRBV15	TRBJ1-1	TGTGCCACCAGCAGTCGGGGGCTGAACACTGAAGCTTTCTTT	CATSSRGLNTEAFF
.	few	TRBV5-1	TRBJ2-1	TGCGCCAGCAGCTTGGGAAATAGCGGCCCCTCCTACAATGAGCAGTTCTTC	CASSLGNSGPSYNEQFF
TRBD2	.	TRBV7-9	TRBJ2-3	TGTGCCAGCAGCTCCCTAGTGGCTAGCGGGAGTTTTCATACGCAGTATTTT	CASSSLVASGSFHTQYF
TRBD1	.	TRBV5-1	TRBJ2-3	TGCGCCAGCAGCTTGGTTCTAACAGGGGGCACAGATACGCAGTATTTT	CASSLVLTGGTDTQYF
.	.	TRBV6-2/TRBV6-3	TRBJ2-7	TGTGCCAGCATGGGGAGTCCCTACGAGCAGTACTTC	CASMGSPYEQYF
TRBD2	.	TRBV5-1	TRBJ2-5	TGCGCCAGCAGCTTCACTAGCGGGCAAAAAGAGACCCAGTACTTC	CASSFTSGQKETQYF
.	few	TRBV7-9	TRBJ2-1	TGTGCCAGCGAAGGCCATGAGCAGTTCTTC	CASEGHEQFF